This T cell receptor beta chain came from a study of blood T cell repertoires in COVID-19 (dated by TCRdb to the early 2020s). Notes on the research overall: The collaborator samples originated in the United States, Italy and Spain and spanned the acute and convalescent phases of COVID-19. The prospective study material was composed of cDNA or gDNA derived from T cells, B-cell-depleted T cells, or PBMCs. Subjects who had been exposed to COVID-19, were actively infected with it, or had recovered from it provided the deeply sampled blood TCRbeta repertoires that made up the dataset. The repertoires were released in a freely available public database meant as a resource for research on the immune response to SARS-CoV-2. Samples were obtained from the ongoing ImmuneRACE study (first 160 participants) and from 1,254 subjects provided by 6 global collaborators. The sample metadata nearly always contained a de-identified subject ID, COVID-19 status, age in years and sex. Where HLA class I and class II types were available, the types were taken from metadata supplied by the sample provider, not from assay-based typing.

Worth noting for this clone: The target of this receptor is not known. Nothing much larger sits one base from this clone, and base qualities are not available.

Collaborating institutions collected whole blood in K2EDTA tubes following their own protocols. For TCRbeta analysis, collaborators shipped samples in one of three forms: frozen whole blood, isolated PBMCs, or DNA extracted from either of those sample types. Results and caveats for the whole study, not just this receptor: The amount of clinical and demographic metadata varied by source and participant and was provided uncurated.

The CDR1 and CDR2 encoded by the germline V gene are SGHRS and YFSETQ. The germline ends are 7 bases apart after V is trimmed by 0 bases and J by 0 bases. From cysteine to phenylalanine, the CDR3 is 15 amino acids long. Kept here is only the CDR3 DNA, which spans 45 bases and is read in frame from base 1. TCRbeta CDR3 regions were amplified from genomic DNA by means of the immunoSEQ Assay, a bias-controlled multiplex PCR. Concerning the study's data processing: Within the assay, amplification of reference gene primers was used to estimate how many nucleated cells each sample contained. To quantify the absolute abundance of each unique TCRbeta CDR3 rearrangement, sequence reads were collapsed and filtered. For each sample, productive Simpson clonality was calculated as the square root of Simpson's diversity index over productive rearrangements. The clones in this table, taken by TCRdb from immuneACCESS, are in-frame only. Not every clone is retained; where verified, under half of the shortfall comes from an unresolved V gene, and the cause of the rest is unknown. V, J and clone size are those of that table, while D and trimming were read from the DNA. This sample has under 500,000 clones in its table, and approximately 90% of those were observed once. The top ten clones comprise 4% to 5.5% of the sample.

The sequenced sample consisted of peripheral blood. The TCR was taken from a woman aged 25 to 39 with acute or convalescent COVID-19. The chain is assembled from TRBV5-1 and TRBJ1-3, with no reliable assignment of the D segment. The nucleotide sequence is TGCGCCAGCAGCTTGGACGGGAGCTCTGGAAACACCATATATTTT. This translates into CASSLDGSSGNTIYF.